The T cell receptor gamma chain under discussion was sequenced for a study of γδ T cells in repeated Plasmodium falciparum infection. About the research overall: Each infection was followed by sampling at 21 days, plus baseline and some pre-infection draws.

This CDR3 is 13 amino acids long. Germline V lookup: CDR1 EGSNGY, CDR2 YDSYNSKV. TCRdb reanalyzed the multiplex PCR reads using CATT. The top ten clones hold just under 20% of a sample with about 30,000 gamma-chain clones, almost 1.5% of them seen once. This clone was seen a few times. This DNA translates differently at residue 3 from the TCRdb protein, which is that of a much larger clone; a read error is likely, and the protein shown is the DNA's own translation. Different DNA sequences within this sample yield the same CDR3. Flow sorting of PBMC yielded separate Vgamma9/Vdelta2+ and Vdelta2-negative gammadelta T cell populations for bulk repertoire analysis.

What was sequenced was gamma-delta T cells from blood. The receptor was derived from a pool of human donors (malaria-infected and uninfected, not separated). The chain combines TRGV2 with TRGJ1 or TRGJ2. CDR3 DNA sequence: TGTGCCCCCTGGGACGGGCCGGGATATAAGAAACTCTTT. Its protein is CAPWDGPGYKKLF.